This T cell receptor (beta chain) was sequenced for a study of T cell changes during pregnancy in multiple sclerosis. Clones were sequenced by immunoSEQ multiplex PCR, and TCRdb holds only the in-frame ones, with some missing. The sample lists over 75,000 clones; 85% to 95% were seen once. Germline CDR1 is SQVTM and CDR2 is ANQGSEA. This CDR3 has 12 residues. Between the trimmed V and J ends, which lost 8 bases and 0 bases, there was a span of 10 bases. This sample comprised peripheral blood, obtained in the first trimester of pregnancy. The clonotype comes from a female donor with multiple sclerosis, enrolled in a pregnancy study. The chain links TRBV29-1 to TRBJ2-5; D perhaps matches TRBD2 (6 bases). DNA of the CDR3: TGCAGCTTCCGGGGGTACCAAGAGACCCAGTACTTC. It is translated as CSFRGYQETQYF.